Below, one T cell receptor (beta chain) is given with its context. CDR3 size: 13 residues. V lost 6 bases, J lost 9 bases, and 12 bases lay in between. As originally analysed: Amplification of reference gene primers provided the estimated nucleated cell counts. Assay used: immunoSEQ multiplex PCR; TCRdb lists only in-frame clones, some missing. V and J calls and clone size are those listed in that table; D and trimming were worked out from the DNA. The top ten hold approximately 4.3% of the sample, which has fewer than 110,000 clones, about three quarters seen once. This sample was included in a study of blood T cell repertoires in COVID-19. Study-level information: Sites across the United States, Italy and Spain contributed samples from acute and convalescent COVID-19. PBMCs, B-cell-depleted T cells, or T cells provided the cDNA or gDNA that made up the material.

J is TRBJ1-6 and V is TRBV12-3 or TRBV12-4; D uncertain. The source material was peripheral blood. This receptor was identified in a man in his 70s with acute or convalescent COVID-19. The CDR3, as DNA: TGTGCCAGCAGACGGGGAGAAGGTTCACCCCTCCACTTT. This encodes CASRRGEGSPLHF.